The 9 T cell receptor beta chains reported below all come from one sample, sequenced in a study of blood T cell repertoires in COVID-19. Some clones are missing from TCRdb's copy, which holds only in-frame ones; the method was immunoSEQ multiplex PCR. The repertoire has about 81,000 clones, around 96% of them found once; the top ten carry about 4.5%. The sample comprised peripheral blood. All receptors come from a human donor with active COVID-19. The donor label of this sample is uncertain.

The chain is built from TRBV5-5 and TRBJ1-1; no firm D call. This CDR3 contains 14 residues. Germline CDR1 reads SGHKS; CDR2 reads YYEKEE (reference sequence). V gave up 0 bases and J gave up 6 bases, with 12 bases separating them. DNA of the CDR3: TGTGCCAGCAGCTTGGGGGCGGGCCCGGCTGAAGCTTTCTTT. Its protein product is CASSLGAGPAEAFF.

The chain recombines TRBV5-4 with TRBJ2-1; TRBD2 matches 13 bases. From germline, CDR1 is SGHNT and CDR2 YYREEE (reference sequence). The CDR3 contains 15 residues. The ends lost 9 bases at V and 8 bases at J; junction bases unmatched: 11. The CDR3 reads CAIRGGTSGTYEQFF. Here the CDR3 DNA reads TGTGCCATCCGAGGTGGGACTAGCGGGACCTATGAGCAGTTCTTC.

The table lists this clone with a count of one. This chain uses TRBV28 with TRBJ2-7; D ambiguous. Germline V gives CDR1 MDHEN, CDR2 SYDVKM. Trimming pared 10 bases from V and 3 bases from J, leaving 16 bases between. The length of the CDR3 is 13 residues. This CDR3 is CATKTGAIYEQYF. As DNA, the CDR3 is TGTGCCACAAAAACCGGAGCGATCTACGAGCAGTACTTC.

The chain employs TRBV11-3 and TRBJ1-1; D remains unclear. The CDR3 length is 17 residues. Trimming left V 1 base short and J 1 base short, with 16 bases between. The germline V gene has CDR1 SGHNT and CDR2 YENEEA. CDR3 sequence (DNA): TGTGCCAGCAGCTTAGTATGGTCTGGGAGGGCGAACACTGAAGCTTTCTTT. Protein sequence: CASSLVWSGRANTEAFF.

The chain joins TRBV6-5 to TRBJ2-1, with TRBD2 identical over 11 bases. The CDR3 has 15 residues. V gave up 6 bases and J gave up 6 bases; unmatched junction bases: 7. The germline V gene encodes CDR1 MNHEY and CDR2 SVGAGI. CDR3 nucleotide sequence: TGTGCCAGCAGCTTTCCTAGCGGGGGGCCCAATGAGCAGTTCTTC. Encoded protein: CASSFPSGGPNEQFF.

The chain recombines TRBV6-5 with TRBJ1-3; 8 bases line up with TRBD1. The germline V gene has CDR1 MNHEY and CDR2 SVGAGI. The CDR3 has 15 residues. V shed 8 bases and J 6 bases; nucleotides not matched to a gene: 12. In DNA, the CDR3 is TGTGCCAGCGTCCCGCTACCTCAGGGGGCAAACACCATATATTTT. Amino acids: CASVPLPQGANTIYF.

A single count supports this clone. This sequence joins TRBV7-2 and TRBJ2-7, with a weak D call TRBD1 (5 bases). CDR1 is SGHTA and CDR2 is FQGNSA in the germline V gene. CDR3 length equals 15 residues. V lost 1 base and J 2 bases, leaving 12 bases between the germline ends. The CDR3 DNA sequence: TGTGCCAGCAGCTTAGGCGGAGACAGCGCCTACGAGCAGTACTTC. Residues: CASSLGGDSAYEQYF. Based on the CDR3 plus reference TRBV7-2 and TRBJ2-7, the full variable domain is GAGVSQSPSNKVTEKGKDVELRCDPISGHTALYWYRQSLGQGLEFLIYFQGNSAPDKSGLPSDRFSAERTGGSVSTLTIQRTQQEDSAVYLCASSLGGDSAYEQYFGPGTRLTVT.

The chain joins TRBV19 to TRBJ2-3; D uncertain. In germline, CDR1 is LNHDA, CDR2 SQIVND (reference sequence). The V end lost 3 bases, the J end lost 0 bases, and 7 bases lay between the germline ends. The CDR3 sequence is 14 residues long. In DNA, the CDR3 is TGTGCCAGTAGTATCTCCCCTAGCACAGATACGCAGTATTTT. The encoded protein is CASSISPSTDTQYF.

The chain links TRBV29-1 to TRBJ2-3; 8 bases agree with TRBD2. J lost 7 bases, V lost 3 bases, and 3 bases had no gene match. The CDR3 has 12 residues. CDR1 is SQVTM and CDR2 is ANQGSEA in the germline V gene. The CDR3 here is CSVEYSGNTQYF. DNA of the CDR3: TGCAGCGTTGAGTATAGCGGGAATACGCAGTATTTT.